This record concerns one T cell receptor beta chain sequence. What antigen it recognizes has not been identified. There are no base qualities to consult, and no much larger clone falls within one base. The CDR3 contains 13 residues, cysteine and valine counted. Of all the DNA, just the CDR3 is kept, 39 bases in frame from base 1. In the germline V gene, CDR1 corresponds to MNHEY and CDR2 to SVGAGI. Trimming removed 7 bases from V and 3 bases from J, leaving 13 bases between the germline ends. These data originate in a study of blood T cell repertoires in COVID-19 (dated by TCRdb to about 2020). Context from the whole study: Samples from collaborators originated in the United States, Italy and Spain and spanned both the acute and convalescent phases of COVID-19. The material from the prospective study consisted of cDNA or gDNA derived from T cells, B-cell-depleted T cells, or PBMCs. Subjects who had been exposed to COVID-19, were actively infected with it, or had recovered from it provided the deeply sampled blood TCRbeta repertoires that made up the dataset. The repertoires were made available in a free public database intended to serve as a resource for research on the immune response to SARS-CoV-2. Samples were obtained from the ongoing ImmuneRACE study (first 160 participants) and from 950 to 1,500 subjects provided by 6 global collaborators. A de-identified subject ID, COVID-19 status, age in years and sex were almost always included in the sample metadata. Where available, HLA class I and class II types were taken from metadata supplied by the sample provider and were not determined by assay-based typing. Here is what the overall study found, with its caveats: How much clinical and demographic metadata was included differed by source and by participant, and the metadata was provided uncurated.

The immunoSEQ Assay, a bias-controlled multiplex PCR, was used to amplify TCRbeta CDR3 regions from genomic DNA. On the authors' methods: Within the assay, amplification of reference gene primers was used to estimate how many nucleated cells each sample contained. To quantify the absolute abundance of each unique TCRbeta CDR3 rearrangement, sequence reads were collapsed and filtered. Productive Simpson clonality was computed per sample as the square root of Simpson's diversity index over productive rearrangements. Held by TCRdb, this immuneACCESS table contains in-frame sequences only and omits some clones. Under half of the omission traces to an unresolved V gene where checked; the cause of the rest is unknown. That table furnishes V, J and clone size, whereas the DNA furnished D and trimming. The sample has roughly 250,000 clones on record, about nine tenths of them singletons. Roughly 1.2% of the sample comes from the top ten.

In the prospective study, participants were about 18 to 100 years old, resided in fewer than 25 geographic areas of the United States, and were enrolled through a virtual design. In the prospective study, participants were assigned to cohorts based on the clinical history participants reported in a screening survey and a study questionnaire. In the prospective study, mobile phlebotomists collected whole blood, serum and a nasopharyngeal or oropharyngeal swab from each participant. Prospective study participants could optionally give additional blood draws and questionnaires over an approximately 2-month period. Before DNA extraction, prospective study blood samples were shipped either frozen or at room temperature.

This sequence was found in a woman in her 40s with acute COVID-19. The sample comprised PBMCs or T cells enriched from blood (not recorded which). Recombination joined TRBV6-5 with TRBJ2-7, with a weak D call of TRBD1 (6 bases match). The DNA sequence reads TGTGCCAGCACCAGGGGTGGTTACTACGAGCAGTACGTC. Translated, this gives CASTRGGYYEQYV.